This TCR beta chain was identified in a study of Tregs in tolerant kidney transplant recipients. The repertoire was sequenced with immunoSEQ multiplex PCR; TCRdb's copy has only in-frame clones and lacks some. The sample holds about 78,000 clones; approximately 90% are singletons and the top ten take 0.34%. This CDR3 has 12 amino acids. V was pared by 5 bases and J by 4 bases, with 9 bases between. Germline values: CDR1 MNHEY, CDR2 SVGAGI. V usage is TRBV6-5 and J usage is TRBJ2-7; D might be TRBD1 (6 bases). This clonotype originated in a human donor who received a combined kidney and bone marrow transplant. This specimen was Tregs from blood, taken before the transplant. The CDR3, as DNA: TGTGCCAGCAGTCCGGACAGATACGAGCAGTACTTC. Translation gives CASSPDRYEQYF.